This T cell receptor (beta chain) was obtained from a study of T cells expressing NK-cell markers. In the study overall: With respect to HCMV, most of the eight sequenced donors were seropositive, and one was seronegative.

Findings of the study overall: Nothing established the HCMV specificity of expanded NKG2C+ T cell clones. Researchers report these clonotypes also headed the CD3+CD56-NKG2C+ fraction in several donors.

Germline CDR1 LGHNA, CDR2 YSLEER. The CDR3 is 20 amino acids. About this clonotype: Antigen unknown.

5'RACE template switching with UMIs generated TCR beta cDNA. TCRdb reprocessed the 5' RACE reads, keeping one entry per CDR3 protein, no DNA. The repertoire shows under 500,000 distinct CDR3 sequences; the top ten hold 6% to 9.5%. Sequenced sample: blood T cells: a sorted CD56 or NKG2C T cell subset, CD4+ or CD8+ T cells, or bulk PBMC T cells (not recorded which). The receptor was isolated from a woman between 18 and 75 years old in good health. This chain links TRBV4-3 with TRBJ2-2; the TCRdb call, TRBD2, lacks DNA for checking. The chain's CDR3 is CASSARREGTPKSNTGELFF.